A selection of T cell receptor beta chains follows, all from one sample in a study of blood T cell repertoires in COVID-19. The method was immunoSEQ multiplex PCR; TCRdb's version includes in-frame clones alone and lacks a portion of them. The table has over 70,000 clones, 90% seen once. Sequenced sample: peripheral blood. The receptor set was obtained from a man aged 18 to 30 with COVID-19, enrolled during active disease. The CDR3 runs from the conserved cysteine through the conserved F or W. The D gene is left open where the match is weak. Some rows mark clone size as missing; the rest say once, few, many or name a class of expanded clone.

V	J	D	size	CDR3	DNA
TRBV9	TRBJ2-5	TRBD2	once	CASSAGLAGVETQYF	TGTGCCAGCAGCGCCGGACTAGCGGGAGTAGAGACCCAGTACTTC
TRBV7-9	TRBJ2-7	TRBD1	.	CASSLGGTGGSDEQYF	TGTGCCAGCAGCTTAGGGGGGACAGGGGGCTCGGACGAGCAGTACTTC
TRBV28	TRBJ2-3	TRBD1	.	CASSSGQLFHFLAQIKGTDTQYF	TGTGCCAGCAGTTCGGGACAGCTCTTCCATTTTCTAGCACAGATCAAAGGCACAGATACGCAGTATTTT
TRBV10-3	TRBJ1-2	TRBD1	.	CAISGQGLVGYTF	TGTGCCATCAGTGGACAGGGTCTAGTAGGCTACACCTTC
TRBV30	TRBJ1-1	TRBD1	.	CAWSKDRGNTEAFF	TGTGCCTGGAGTAAGGACAGGGGTAACACTGAAGCTTTCTTT
TRBV25-1	TRBJ2-7	TRBD2	.	CASSGPGTSDSYEQYF	TGTGCCAGCAGTGGCCCCGGGACTAGCGATTCCTACGAGCAGTACTTC
TRBV2	TRBJ2-4	.	.	CASSEWGPKNIQYF	TGTGCCAGCAGTGAATGGGGGCCTAAAAACATTCAGTACTTC
TRBV28	TRBJ2-5	TRBD2	once	CASSWGTSGSRLETQYF	TGTGCCAGCAGTTGGGGGACTAGCGGGAGTAGGTTGGAGACCCAGTACTTC
TRBV14	TRBJ2-7	.	.	CASSQEWAGSYEQYF	TGTGCCAGCAGCCAAGAATGGGCGGGGTCCTACGAGCAGTACTTC
TRBV2	TRBJ1-1	.	.	CASRAGSGNTEAFF	TGTGCCAGCAGAGCGGGGTCCGGGAACACTGAAGCTTTCTTT
TRBV27	TRBJ1-5	TRBD1	.	CASSPLPDRASNQPQHF	TGTGCCAGCAGTCCCCTACCGGACAGGGCAAGCAATCAGCCCCAGCATTTT
TRBV6-2/TRBV6-3	TRBJ2-5	TRBD2	few	CASSYTLAGSHKETQYF	TGTGCCAGCAGTTACACCCTAGCGGGTAGTCATAAAGAGACCCAGTACTTC
TRBV5-4	TRBJ2-5	TRBD1	.	CASSFDRGFQETQYF	TGTGCCAGCAGCTTCGACAGGGGATTCCAAGAGACCCAGTACTTC
TRBV7-2	TRBJ2-1	TRBD2	.	CASSLAPSGSVKQFF	TGTGCCAGCAGCTTAGCTCCTAGCGGTTCGGTTAAGCAGTTCTTC
TRBV6-5	TRBJ1-2	.	.	CASSSGGVGYTF	TGTGCCAGCAGTTCCGGGGGGGTTGGCTACACCTTC
TRBV4-1	TRBJ1-1	.	.	CASRKGPLNTEAFF	TGCGCCAGCAGAAAGGGGCCCTTGAACACTGAAGCTTTCTTT
TRBV2	TRBJ2-7	.	.	CASILRATSYF	TGTGCCAGCATCCTGAGGGCTACGTCTTATTTC
TRBV27	TRBJ1-2	TRBD1	.	CASSLSATGSYYGYTF	TGTGCCAGCAGTTTATCTGCGACAGGGAGCTATTATGGCTACACCTTC
TRBV28	TRBJ2-1	TRBD2	.	CASSLGGLAGGYNEQFF	TGTGCCAGCAGTCTAGGAGGACTAGCGGGAGGTTATAATGAGCAGTTCTTC
TRBV15	TRBJ2-3	.	.	CATSRADTQYF	TGTGCCACCAGCAGGGCCGATACGCAGTATTTT
TRBV6-1	TRBJ2-7	.	.	CASSEGWTESYEQYF	TGTGCCAGCAGTGAAGGTTGGACAGAGTCCTACGAGCAGTACTTC
TRBV30	TRBJ1-2	.	.	CAWSKGSGYTF	TGTGCCTGGAGTAAGGGGTCTGGCTACACCTTC
TRBV29-1	TRBJ2-6	.	.	CSVDSGAGANVLTF	TGCAGCGTTGACTCAGGGGCTGGGGCCAACGTCCTGACTTTC
TRBV3-1/TRBV3-2	TRBJ2-1	TRBD2	.	CASSRSPYSGSSNEQFF	TGTGCCAGCAGCCGTTCTCCCTATAGCGGGAGTTCGAATGAGCAGTTCTTC
TRBV27	TRBJ2-1	.	.	CASGFGGPGGNEQFF	TGTGCCAGCGGATTCGGGGGACCTGGCGGCAATGAGCAGTTCTTC
TRBV19	TRBJ2-2	.	.	CASSIGWQANTGELFF	TGTGCCAGTAGTATAGGGTGGCAGGCGAACACCGGGGAGCTGTTTTTT
TRBV13	TRBJ2-2	.	.	CASSPPRLTGELFF	TGTGCCAGCAGCCCACCTAGGTTAACCGGGGAGCTGTTTTTT
TRBV6-5	TRBJ1-2	TRBD1	.	CASSPRGLDGYTF	TGTGCCAGCAGTCCCAGGGGGCTCGATGGCTACACCTTC
TRBV9	TRBJ2-1	TRBD2	.	CASSPGLAVYNEQFF	TGTGCCAGCAGCCCGGGACTAGCGGTTTACAATGAGCAGTTCTTC
TRBV19	TRBJ1-5	TRBD1	.	CASSMGQYQPQHF	TGTGCCAGTAGTATGGGACAGTATCAGCCCCAGCATTTT
TRBV18	TRBJ1-6	.	once	CASSPGRQSGVNNSPLHF	TGTGCCAGCTCACCAGGGAGGCAGAGCGGGGTTAATAATTCACCCCTCCACTTT
TRBV28	TRBJ1-5	TRBD1	.	CASSLPGQVGNQPQHF	TGTGCCAGCAGTTTGCCGGGACAGGTCGGCAATCAGCCCCAGCATTTT
TRBV27	TRBJ2-1	.	.	CASSLLSTTSYNEQFF	TGTGCCAGCAGTTTACTCAGTACAACCTCCTACAATGAGCAGTTCTTC
TRBV18	TRBJ1-1	TRBD1	.	CASSLWTGENTEAFF	TGTGCCAGCTCATTATGGACAGGAGAGAACACTGAAGCTTTCTTT
TRBV28	TRBJ1-1	TRBD1	.	CASSSGTDPKGAFF	TGTGCCAGCAGTTCGGGGACAGATCCCAAAGGGGCTTTCTTT
TRBV7-9	TRBJ1-2	.	.	CASSLPSNYGYTF	TGTGCCAGCAGCCTTCCTTCCAACTATGGCTACACCTTC
TRBV11-3	TRBJ2-4	TRBD1	.	CASSPGQGVAKNIQYF	TGTGCCAGCAGCCCAGGACAGGGGGTGGCCAAAAACATTCAGTACTTC
TRBV11-2	TRBJ2-7	TRBD1	.	CASSLGGQETYEQYF	TGTGCCAGCAGCTTAGGGGGACAGGAAACCTACGAGCAGTACTTC
TRBV11-2	TRBJ2-5	TRBD1	.	CASSLRIGGKGTQYF	TGTGCCAGCAGCCTTCGCATAGGGGGCAAGGGGACCCAGTACTTC
TRBV3-1/TRBV3-2	TRBJ1-2	TRBD1	.	CASSEMDRGYGYTF	TGTGCCAGCAGCGAAATGGACAGGGGCTATGGCTACACCTTC
TRBV5-1	TRBJ2-3	.	.	CASSRAWTATDTQYF	TGCGCCAGCAGCCGGGCGTGGACTGCCACAGATACGCAGTATTTT
TRBV3-1/TRBV3-2	TRBJ1-4	.	once	CASSLTLGGNEKLLF	TGTGCCAGCAGCCTCACTCTGGGAGGAAATGAAAAACTGCTTTTT
TRBV6-5	TRBJ1-2	.	.	CASSYSSEGYTF	TGTGCCAGCAGTTACTCAAGCGAAGGCTACACCTTC
TRBV14	TRBJ2-7	.	.	CASSQDPSVYEQYF	TGTGCCAGCAGCCAAGATCCGTCGGTCTACGAGCAGTACTTC
TRBV19	TRBJ2-7	TRBD2	.	CATRTSGASYEQYF	TGTGCCACCAGGACTAGCGGGGCTTCCTACGAGCAGTACTTC
TRBV11-2	TRBJ1-2	.	.	CASSLDQGITGYTF	TGTGCCAGCAGCTTAGACCAGGGGATTACTGGCTACACCTTC
TRBV5-6	TRBJ2-2	TRBD1	.	CASSEGQGGTGELFF	TGTGCCAGCAGCGAGGGACAGGGCGGGACCGGGGAGCTGTTTTTT
TRBV7-8	TRBJ2-2	TRBD1	.	CASSSTKGQGKNTGELFF	TGTGCCAGCAGCTCTACTAAGGGACAGGGGAAGAACACCGGGGAGCTGTTTTTT
TRBV7-9	TRBJ1-1	TRBD1	.	CASSVPQGLNTEAFF	TGTGCCAGCAGCGTTCCACAGGGGCTGAACACTGAAGCTTTCTTT
TRBV28	TRBJ2-7	.	.	CASSLYWQGSNEQYF	TGTGCCAGCAGTTTATATTGGCAGGGGAGTAACGAGCAGTACTTC
TRBV7-9	TRBJ1-5	.	.	CASSLFRHRRLDSNQPQHF	TGTGCCAGCAGCTTATTCCGTCACAGAAGATTAGATAGCAATCAGCCCCAGCATTTT
TRBV9	TRBJ1-3	.	.	CASSVVIDKTSGNTIYF	TGTGCCAGCAGCGTAGTTATCGACAAGACCTCTGGAAACACCATATATTTT
TRBV7-2	TRBJ2-1	TRBD1	.	CASSLPGQPRGLNEQFF	TGTGCCAGCAGCTTGCCGGGACAGCCAAGAGGTCTCAATGAGCAGTTCTTC
TRBV15	TRBJ1-2	.	.	CATSRDRGVYGYTF	TGTGCCACCAGCAGAGACCGGGGTGTCTATGGCTACACCTTC
TRBV15	TRBJ2-7	.	.	CATSRAGYEQYF	TGTGCCACCAGCAGAGCCGGTTACGAGCAGTACTTC